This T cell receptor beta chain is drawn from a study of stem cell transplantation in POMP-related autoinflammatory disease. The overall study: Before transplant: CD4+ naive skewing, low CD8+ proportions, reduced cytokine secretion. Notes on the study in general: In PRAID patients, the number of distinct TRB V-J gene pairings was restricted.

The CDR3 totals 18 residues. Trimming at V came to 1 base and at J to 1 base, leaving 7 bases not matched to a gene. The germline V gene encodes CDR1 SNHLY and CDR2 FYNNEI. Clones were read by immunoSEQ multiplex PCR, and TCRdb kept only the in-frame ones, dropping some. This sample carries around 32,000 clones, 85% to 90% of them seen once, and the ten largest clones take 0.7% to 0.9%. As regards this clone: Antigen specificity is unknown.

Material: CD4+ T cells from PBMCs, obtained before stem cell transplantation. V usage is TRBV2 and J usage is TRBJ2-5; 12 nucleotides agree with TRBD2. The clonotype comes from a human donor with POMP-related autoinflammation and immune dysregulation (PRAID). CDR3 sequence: CASSEDQLAGGSQETQYF. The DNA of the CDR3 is TGTGCCAGCAGTGAAGACCAACTAGCGGGGGGCTCCCAAGAGACCCAGTACTTC.